This T cell receptor beta chain was found in a study of T cells in Graves' hyperthyroidism and ophthalmopathy. This clonotype was picked up many times. TCR beta CDR3 regions were amplified from RNA. A set of HTBI primers served as the primers for a first-round RT-PCR of the TCR CDR3. TCRdb analysed the multiplex PCR reads with MiXCR anew, one entry per CDR3 protein. The table shows 550,000 to 600,000 distinct CDR3 sequences, with more than 45% occurring only once. Germline V CDR1 and CDR2: SQVTM, ANQGSEA. The trim removed 3 bases at V and 1 base at J, leaving 5 bases unmatched. This CDR3 contains 15 residues.

This clonotype was obtained from an adult woman with Graves' disease, either hyperthyroidism or ophthalmopathy (not recorded which). The chain uses TRBV29-1 and TRBJ2-5; 10 nucleotides agree with TRBD1. The specimen was peripheral blood or thyroid tissue (not recorded which). The CDR3: CSVEGQGPSQETQYF. CDR3 nucleotides: TGCAGCGTTGAGGGACAGGGGCCATCCCAAGAGACCCAGTACTTC.